This T cell receptor beta chain was recorded in a study of early T cells in non-severe SARS-CoV-2 infection. At the level of the study: The sequenced material was bulk RNA from unsorted whole blood, and its chains were unpaired.

V was pared by 3 bases and J by 0 bases, with 15 bases between. The germline V gene has CDR1 LNHDA and CDR2 SQIVND (reference sequence). CDR3 length: 17 residues. The study, taken as a whole, reports: Lookups in VDJdb leaned toward anti-spike CD8 responses and missed private and CD4 specificities.

In the library, individual cDNA molecules carried attached unique molecular identifiers. One entry per CDR3 protein, called by TCRdb with MiXCR from the 5' RACE reads. The sample records approximately 70,000 distinct CDR3 sequences, over 3.5% being singletons. This clonotype came up a few times. Its antigen remains unknown. The V and J genes are TRBV19 and TRBJ1-5; TRBD1 is a possible D gene (6 bases). The sequence came from an adult who was a healthcare worker with PCR-confirmed SARS-CoV-2 infection or an uninfected control (not recorded which). The donor label of this sample is uncertain. The sample here was whole blood, taken at baseline. The CDR3 loop is CASSIRQEFYSNQPQHF. The CDR3 bases are TGTGCCAGTAGTATTAGACAGGAATTTTATAGCAATCAGCCCCAGCATTTT.